This T cell receptor beta chain was retrieved from a study of cytomegalovirus exposure and HLA in healthy donors. Notes on the study in general: The listing of about 150 TCR beta chains classed them as cytomegalovirus-associated. Several of the most significant clusters appeared, in a later analysis, to be linked to common viral pathogens.

60 Vbeta and 13 Jbeta primers were used in PCR. Under the authors' procedure: Later work found approximately 87 million unique TCR beta chains, with about 10 million shared. Measured with immunoSEQ multiplex PCR; TCRdb has only the in-frame clones, and not every one. That table gives V, J and clone size, and the DNA gave D and trimming. The profile shows roughly 90,000 clones, 75% to 85% of them singletons. With respect to this clone: The antigen is not known.

Trimming left V 2 bases short and J 3 bases short, with 16 bases between. Germline V lookup: CDR1 ENHRY, CDR2 SYGVKD. There are 16 residues in the CDR3. V is TRBV10-3 and J is TRBJ1-1; TRBD1 is a possible D gene (5 bases). The sequenced sample was PBMCs. The receptor's source is a young man in good health and CMV-seronegative. CDR3 DNA: TGTGCCATCAGTGAGGCTCGTGGTGTAGGGGACACTGAAGCTTTCTTT. Translating gives CAISEARGVGDTEAFF.